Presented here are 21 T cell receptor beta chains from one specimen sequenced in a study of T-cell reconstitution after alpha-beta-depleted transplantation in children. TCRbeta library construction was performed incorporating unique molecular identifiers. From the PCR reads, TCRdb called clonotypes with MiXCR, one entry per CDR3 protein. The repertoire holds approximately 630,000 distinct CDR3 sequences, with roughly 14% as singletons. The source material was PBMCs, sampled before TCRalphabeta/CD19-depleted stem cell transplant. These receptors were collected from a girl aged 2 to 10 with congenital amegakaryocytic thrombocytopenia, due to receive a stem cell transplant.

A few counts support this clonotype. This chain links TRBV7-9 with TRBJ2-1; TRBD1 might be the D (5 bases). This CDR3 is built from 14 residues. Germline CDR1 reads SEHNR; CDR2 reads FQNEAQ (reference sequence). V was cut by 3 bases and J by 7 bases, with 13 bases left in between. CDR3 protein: CASSFPLGVNEQFF. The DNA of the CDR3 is TGTGCCAGCAGCTTCCCCCTAGGGGTTAATGAGCAGTTCTTC.

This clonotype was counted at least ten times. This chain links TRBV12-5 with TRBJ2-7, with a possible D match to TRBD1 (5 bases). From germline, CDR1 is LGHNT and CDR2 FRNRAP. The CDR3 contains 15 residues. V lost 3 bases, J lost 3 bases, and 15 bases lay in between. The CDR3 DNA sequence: TGTGCTAGTGGTTTTGGGGCACGCCTTGACTACGAGCAGTACTTC. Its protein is CASGFGARLDYEQYF. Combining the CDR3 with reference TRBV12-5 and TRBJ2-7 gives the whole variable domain DARVTQTPRHKVTEMGQEVTMRCQPILGHNTVFWYRQTMMQGLELLAYFRNRAPLDDSGMPKDRFSAEMPDATLATLKIQPSEPRDSAVYFCASGFGARLDYEQYFGPGTRLTVT.

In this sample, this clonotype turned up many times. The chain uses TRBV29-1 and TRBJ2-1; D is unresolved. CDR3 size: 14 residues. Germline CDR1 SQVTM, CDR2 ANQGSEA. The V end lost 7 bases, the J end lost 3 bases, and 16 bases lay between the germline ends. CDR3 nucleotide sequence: TGCAGCGGTGATAGCACCCCCGGCTACAATGAGCAGTTCTTC. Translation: CSGDSTPGYNEQFF.

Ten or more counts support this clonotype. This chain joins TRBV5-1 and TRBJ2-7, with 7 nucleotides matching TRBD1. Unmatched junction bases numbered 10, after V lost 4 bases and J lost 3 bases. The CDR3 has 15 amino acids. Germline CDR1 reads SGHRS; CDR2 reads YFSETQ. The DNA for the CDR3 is TGCGCCAGCAGCGACCGGGACAGAAACCTCTACGAGCAGTACTTC. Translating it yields CASSDRDRNLYEQYF.

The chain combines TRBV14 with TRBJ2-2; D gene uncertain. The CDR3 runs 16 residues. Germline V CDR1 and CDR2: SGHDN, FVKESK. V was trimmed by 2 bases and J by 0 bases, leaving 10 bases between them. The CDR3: CASSQLSGSNTGELFF. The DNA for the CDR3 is TGTGCCAGCAGCCAACTTTCGGGTTCGAACACCGGGGAGCTGTTTTTT.

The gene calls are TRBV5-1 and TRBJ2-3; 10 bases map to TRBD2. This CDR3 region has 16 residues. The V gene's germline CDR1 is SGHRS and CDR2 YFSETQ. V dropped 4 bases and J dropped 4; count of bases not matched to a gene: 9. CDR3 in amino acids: CASSIASGSAPDTQYF. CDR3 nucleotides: TGCGCCAGCAGCATCGCTAGCGGGAGTGCCCCAGATACGCAGTATTTT. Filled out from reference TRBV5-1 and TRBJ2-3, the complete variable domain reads KAGVTQTPRYLIKTRGQQVTLSCSPISGHRSVSWYQQTPGQGLQFLFEYFSETQRNKGNFPGRFSGRQFSNSRSEMNVSTLELGDSALYLCASSIASGSAPDTQYFGPGTRLTVL.

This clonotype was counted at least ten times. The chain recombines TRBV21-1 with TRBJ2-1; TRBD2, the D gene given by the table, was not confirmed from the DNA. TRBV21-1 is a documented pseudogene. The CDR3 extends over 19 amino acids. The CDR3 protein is CASSTGLAGEALSYNEQFF. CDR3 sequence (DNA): TGTGCCAGCAGCACGGGACTAGCGGGAGAAGCCCTCTCCTACAATGAGCAGTTCTTC.

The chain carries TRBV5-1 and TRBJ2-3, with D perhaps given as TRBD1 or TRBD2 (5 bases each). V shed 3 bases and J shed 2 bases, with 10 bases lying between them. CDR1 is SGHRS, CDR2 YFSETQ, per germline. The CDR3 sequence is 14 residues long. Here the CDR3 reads CASSWGTYTDTQYF. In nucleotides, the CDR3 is TGCGCCAGCAGCTGGGGGACCTACACAGATACGCAGTATTTT.

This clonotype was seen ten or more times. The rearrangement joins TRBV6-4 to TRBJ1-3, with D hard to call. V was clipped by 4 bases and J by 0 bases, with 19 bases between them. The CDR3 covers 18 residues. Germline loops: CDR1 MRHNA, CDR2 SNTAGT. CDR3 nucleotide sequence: TGTGCCAGCAGTGCAACTCGTTGGGTGGCGGTCTCTGGAAACACCATATATTTT. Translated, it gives CASSATRWVAVSGNTIYF.

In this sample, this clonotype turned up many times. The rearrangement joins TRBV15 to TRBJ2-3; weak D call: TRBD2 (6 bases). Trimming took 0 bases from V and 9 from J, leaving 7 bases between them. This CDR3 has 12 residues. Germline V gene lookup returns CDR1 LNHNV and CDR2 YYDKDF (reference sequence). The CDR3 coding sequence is TGTGCCACCAGCAGAGAGGAGGGGACGCAGTATTTT. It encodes CATSREEGTQYF.

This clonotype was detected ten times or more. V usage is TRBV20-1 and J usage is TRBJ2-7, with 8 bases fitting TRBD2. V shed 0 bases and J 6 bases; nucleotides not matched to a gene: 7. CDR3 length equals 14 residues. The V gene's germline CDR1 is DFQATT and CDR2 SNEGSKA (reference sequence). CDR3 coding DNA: TGCAGTGCTAGAGATCTCGGGAGGGCCTTCGAGCAGTACTTC. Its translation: CSARDLGRAFEQYF.

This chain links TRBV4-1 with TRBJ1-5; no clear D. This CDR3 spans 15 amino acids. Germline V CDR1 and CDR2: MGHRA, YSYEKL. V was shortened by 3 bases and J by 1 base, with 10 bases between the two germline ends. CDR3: CASSQPGRSNQPQHF. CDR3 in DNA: TGCGCCAGCAGCCAGCCGGGGAGGAGCAATCAGCCCCAGCATTTT.

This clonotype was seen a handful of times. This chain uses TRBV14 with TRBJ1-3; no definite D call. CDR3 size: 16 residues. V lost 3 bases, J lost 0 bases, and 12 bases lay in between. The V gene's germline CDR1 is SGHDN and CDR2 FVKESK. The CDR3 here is CASSHDYGFSGNTIYF. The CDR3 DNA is TGTGCCAGCAGCCATGATTACGGCTTCTCTGGAAACACCATATATTTT.

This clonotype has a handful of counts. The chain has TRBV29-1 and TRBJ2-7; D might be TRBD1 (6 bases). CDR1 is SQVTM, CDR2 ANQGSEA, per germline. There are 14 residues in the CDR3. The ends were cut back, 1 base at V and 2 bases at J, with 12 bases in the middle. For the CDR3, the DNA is TGCAGCGTTGAAGGGGGGCAGGGACCCTACGAGCAGTACTTC. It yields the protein CSVEGGQGPYEQYF.

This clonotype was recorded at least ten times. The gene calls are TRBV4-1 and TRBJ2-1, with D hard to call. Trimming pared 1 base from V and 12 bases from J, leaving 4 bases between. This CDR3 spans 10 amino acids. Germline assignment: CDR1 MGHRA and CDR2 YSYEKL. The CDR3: CASSQASQFF. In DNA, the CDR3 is TGCGCCAGCAGCCAAGCTTCGCAGTTCTTC.

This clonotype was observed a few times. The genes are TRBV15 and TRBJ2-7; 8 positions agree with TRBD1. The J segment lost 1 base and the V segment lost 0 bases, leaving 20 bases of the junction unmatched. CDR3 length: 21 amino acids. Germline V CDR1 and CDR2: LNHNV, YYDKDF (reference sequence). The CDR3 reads CATSRESAQGAQLPMSYEQYF. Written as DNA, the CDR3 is TGTGCCACCAGCAGAGAATCTGCTCAGGGGGCGCAACTCCCTATGTCCTACGAGCAGTACTTC. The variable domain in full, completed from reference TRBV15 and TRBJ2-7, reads DAMVIQNPRYQVTQFGKPVTLSCSQTLNHNVMYWYQQKSSQAPKLLFHYYDKDFNNEADTPDNFQSRRPNTSFCFLDIRSPGLGDTAMYLCATSRESAQGAQLPMSYEQYFGPGTRLTVT.

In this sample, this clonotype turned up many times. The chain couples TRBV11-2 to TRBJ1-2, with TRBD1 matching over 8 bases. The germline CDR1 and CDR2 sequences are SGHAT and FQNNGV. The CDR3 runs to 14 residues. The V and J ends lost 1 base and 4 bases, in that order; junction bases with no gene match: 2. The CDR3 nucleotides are TGTGCCAGCAGCTTAGGGACAGGGCCCTATGGCTACACCTTC. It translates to CASSLGTGPYGYTF.

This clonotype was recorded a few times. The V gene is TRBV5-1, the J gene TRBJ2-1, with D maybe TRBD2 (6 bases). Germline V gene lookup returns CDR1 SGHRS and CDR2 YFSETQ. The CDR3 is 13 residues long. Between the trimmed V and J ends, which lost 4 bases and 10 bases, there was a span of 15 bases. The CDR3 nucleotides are TGCGCCAGCAGCATCCGGGAGCTAGAGGAGCAGTTCTTC. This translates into CASSIRELEEQFF.

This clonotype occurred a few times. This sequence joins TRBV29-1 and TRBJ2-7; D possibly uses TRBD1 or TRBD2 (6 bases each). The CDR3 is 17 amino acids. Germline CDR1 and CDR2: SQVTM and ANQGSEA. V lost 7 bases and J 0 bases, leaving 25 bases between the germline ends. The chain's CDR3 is CSAESPSARGASYEQYF. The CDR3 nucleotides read TGCAGCGCCGAAAGTCCTAGCGCGAGGGGGGCCTCCTACGAGCAGTACTTC.

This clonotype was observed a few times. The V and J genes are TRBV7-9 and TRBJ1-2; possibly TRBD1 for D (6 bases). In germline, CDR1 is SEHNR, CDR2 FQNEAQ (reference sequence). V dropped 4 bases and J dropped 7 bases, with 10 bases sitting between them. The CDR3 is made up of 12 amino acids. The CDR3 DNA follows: TGTGCCAGCAGCTCGAACAGGGTTGGCTACACCTTC. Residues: CASSSNRVGYTF.

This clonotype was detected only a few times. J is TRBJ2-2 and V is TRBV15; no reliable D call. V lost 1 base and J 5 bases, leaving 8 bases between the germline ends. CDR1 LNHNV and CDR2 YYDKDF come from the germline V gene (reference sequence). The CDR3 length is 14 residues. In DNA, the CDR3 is TGTGCCACCAGCAGAGCCCTCTCTACCGGGGAGCTGTTTTTT. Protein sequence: CATSRALSTGELFF.